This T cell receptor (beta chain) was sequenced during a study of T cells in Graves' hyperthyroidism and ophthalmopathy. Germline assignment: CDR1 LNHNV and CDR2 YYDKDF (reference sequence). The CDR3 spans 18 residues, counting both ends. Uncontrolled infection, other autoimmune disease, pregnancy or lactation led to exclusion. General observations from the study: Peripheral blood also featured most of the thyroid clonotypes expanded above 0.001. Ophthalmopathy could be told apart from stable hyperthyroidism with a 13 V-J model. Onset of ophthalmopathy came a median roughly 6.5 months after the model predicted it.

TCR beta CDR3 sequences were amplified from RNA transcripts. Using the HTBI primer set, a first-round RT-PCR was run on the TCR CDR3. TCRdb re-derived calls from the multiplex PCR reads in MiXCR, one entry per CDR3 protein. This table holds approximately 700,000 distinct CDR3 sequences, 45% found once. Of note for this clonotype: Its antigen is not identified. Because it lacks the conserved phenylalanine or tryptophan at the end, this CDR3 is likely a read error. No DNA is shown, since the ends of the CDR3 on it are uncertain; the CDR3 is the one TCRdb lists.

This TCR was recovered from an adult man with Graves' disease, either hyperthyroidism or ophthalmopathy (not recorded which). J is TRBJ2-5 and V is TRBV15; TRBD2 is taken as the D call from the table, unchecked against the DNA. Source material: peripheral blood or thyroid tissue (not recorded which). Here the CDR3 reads CATSRVVAGLFDGYTFGS.